This passage covers 13 T cell receptor beta chains from one sample sequenced in a study of regulatory T cells in long-lasting Graves disease. Noted time point: newly diagnosed GD, antithyroid drugs for less than 3 months. PBMC-extracted RNA yielded the TCR library. Sequencing libraries for TCR beta were prepared with iRepertoire HTBI primers and Arm-PCR of CDR3 regions. TCRdb reanalysed the multiplex PCR reads using MiXCR and keeps one entry per CDR3 protein. The table shows hundreds of thousands of distinct CDR3 sequences, with 15% to 20% occurring only once. These same records also appear under a second study, on T cells in Graves' hyperthyroidism and ophthalmopathy.

Sample: peripheral blood mononuclear cells (PBMCs), taken at new diagnosis, from a patient treated with antithyroid drugs. The receptors here all came from a woman aged 25-40 years with Graves disease.

This clonotype was seen repeatedly, ten times or more. This chain joins TRBV6-2 or TRBV6-3 and TRBJ2-2; 7 nucleotides align to TRBD1. Losses at the gene ends were 4 bases for V and 4 bases for J; bases not matched to a gene: 6. The CDR3 runs to 15 residues. Per germline, CDR1 MNHEY and CDR2 SVGEGT. The CDR3 here is CASSLTGLRTGELFF. CDR3 DNA sequence: TGTGCCAGCAGTTTGACAGGGCTCCGCACCGGGGAGCTGTTTTTT.

The rearrangement links TRBV18 to TRBJ2-2; no definite D call. Trimming stripped 3 bases from V and 1 base from J, with 6 bases between. From germline, CDR1 is KGHSH and CDR2 LQKENI. The CDR3 contains 14 residues. This CDR3 reads CASSPDKNTGELFF. CDR3 coding DNA: TGTGCCAGCTCACCCGACAAGAACACCGGGGAGCTGTTTTTT.

The chain links TRBV6-2 or TRBV6-3 to TRBJ1-1, with 9 nucleotides matching TRBD1. After removal of 3 bases from V and 7 bases from J, the junction contained 15 bases not matched to a gene. In germline, CDR1 is MNHEY, CDR2 SVGEGT. CDR3 size: 17 residues. CDR3 DNA sequence: TGTGCCAGCAGTTATTATTCAGGGACAGGGAGGCAGAATGAAGCTTTCTTT. This sequence encodes CASSYYSGTGRQNEAFF.

The CDR3 protein is CSARTGSSNQPQHF. The DNA for the CDR3 is TGCAGTGCTAGAACAGGGTCAAGCAATCAGCCCCAGCATTTT. The V call is TRBV20-1, the J call TRBJ1-5; D is possibly TRBD1 (6 bases). The germline CDR1 and CDR2 sequences are DFQATT and SNEGSKA (reference sequence). The V end was cut by 2 bases, the J end by 1 base, with 9 bases between. This CDR3 contains 14 residues.

DNA for the CDR3: TGTGCCAGCAGTGAAGCGGCAGGGGAGCAAGAGACCCAGTACTTC. It codes for CASSEAAGEQETQYF. V and J are TRBV6-1 and TRBJ2-5; D possibly corresponds to TRBD1 (6 bases). Trimming took off 0 bases at V and 2 bases at J, with 10 bases between the two ends. Germline CDR1 MNHNS, CDR2 SASEGT. This CDR3 is 15 amino acids long.

The table lists this clonotype with many counts. This chain uses TRBV12-3 or TRBV12-4 with TRBJ2-1; D gene ambiguous. The CDR3 is made up of 15 amino acids. V lost 5 bases, J lost 9 bases, and 20 bases lay in between. This CDR3 is CASSPRSHDDTEQFF. CDR3 in DNA: TGTGCCAGCAGTCCCCGGTCTCACGACGATACTGAGCAGTTCTTC.

CDR3 bases: TGTGCCAGCAGCCCAACCGATAGCACCGGGGAGCTGTTTTTT. It translates to CASSPTDSTGELFF. V usage is TRBV7-9 and J usage is TRBJ2-2; no clear D. The V end lost 5 bases, the J end lost 4 bases, and 11 bases lay between the germline ends. This CDR3 comprises 14 residues. Germline assignment: CDR1 SEHNR and CDR2 FQNEAQ (reference sequence). The complete variable domain, with remaining parts taken from reference TRBV7-9 and TRBJ2-2, reads DTGVSQNPRHKITKRGQNVTFRCDPISEHNRLYWYRQTLGQGPEFLTYFQNEAQLEKSRLLSDRFSAERPKGSFSTLEIQRTEQGDSAMYLCASSPTDSTGELFFGEGSRLTVL.

This clonotype was seen repeatedly, ten times or more. V is TRBV20-1 and J is TRBJ2-1, with a weak D call TRBD1 (5 bases). Trimming removed 3 bases from V and 2 bases from J, with 8 bases in between. Germline-derived CDR1 and CDR2 are DFQATT and SNEGSKA (reference sequence). The CDR3 length is 13 residues. CDR3: CSASTGPYNEQFF. Here the CDR3 DNA reads TGCAGTGCTAGCACAGGACCCTACAATGAGCAGTTCTTC.

The chain recombines TRBV9 with TRBJ1-1; unclear D gene. This CDR3 is built from 13 residues. The germline gives CDR1 SGDLS, CDR2 YYNGEE. Trimming took 2 bases from V and 5 from J, leaving 10 bases between them. The CDR3 spells CASSVYVGTEAFF. The CDR3 nucleotides read TGTGCCAGCAGCGTGTATGTTGGGACTGAAGCTTTCTTT.

This clonotype was detected many times. V gene TRBV6-1 combines with J gene TRBJ1-3; D ambiguous. CDR1 is MNHNS and CDR2 is SASEGT in the germline V gene. The V gene lost 5 bases and the J gene lost 2 bases, with 10 bases spanning the gap. The CDR3 spans 14 residues. CDR3 bases: TGTGCCAGCAGTACGGACTTAACTGGAAACACCATATATTTT. Translated: CASSTDLTGNTIYF.

Points on this clonotype: This may come from a read error, since a much larger clone is one base off. The chain carries TRBV6-2 or TRBV6-3 and TRBJ2-7, with 7 bases lining up with TRBD2. Losses at the gene ends were 2 bases for V and 7 bases for J; bases not matched to a gene: 5. The CDR3 is 13 residues long. Germline assignment: CDR1 MNHEY and CDR2 SVGEGT. This CDR3 reads CASSYAGLPEQYF. DNA of the CDR3: TGTGCCAGCAGTTACGCGGGACTACCTGAGCAGTACTTC.

This clonotype was found many times. The chain joins TRBV6-5 to TRBJ1-4; 8 nucleotides align to TRBD1. Unmatched junction bases numbered 4, after V lost 4 bases and J lost 3 bases. Germline loops: CDR1 MNHEY, CDR2 SVGAGI. The CDR3 runs 15 residues. As DNA, the CDR3 is TGTGCCAGCAGTTTCCAGGGGGCGGCTAATGAAAAACTGTTTTTT. This codes for CASSFQGAANEKLFF.

This chain uses TRBV19 with TRBJ1-5; 7 bases line up with TRBD1. The CDR3 is 15 residues long. Germline V lookup: CDR1 LNHDA, CDR2 SQIVND (reference sequence). V dropped 6 bases and J dropped 6; count of bases not matched to a gene: 11. The CDR3 region is CASSPTGLPGQPQHF. CDR3 nucleotide sequence: TGTGCCAGTAGCCCGACAGGGCTCCCAGGTCAGCCCCAGCATTTT.